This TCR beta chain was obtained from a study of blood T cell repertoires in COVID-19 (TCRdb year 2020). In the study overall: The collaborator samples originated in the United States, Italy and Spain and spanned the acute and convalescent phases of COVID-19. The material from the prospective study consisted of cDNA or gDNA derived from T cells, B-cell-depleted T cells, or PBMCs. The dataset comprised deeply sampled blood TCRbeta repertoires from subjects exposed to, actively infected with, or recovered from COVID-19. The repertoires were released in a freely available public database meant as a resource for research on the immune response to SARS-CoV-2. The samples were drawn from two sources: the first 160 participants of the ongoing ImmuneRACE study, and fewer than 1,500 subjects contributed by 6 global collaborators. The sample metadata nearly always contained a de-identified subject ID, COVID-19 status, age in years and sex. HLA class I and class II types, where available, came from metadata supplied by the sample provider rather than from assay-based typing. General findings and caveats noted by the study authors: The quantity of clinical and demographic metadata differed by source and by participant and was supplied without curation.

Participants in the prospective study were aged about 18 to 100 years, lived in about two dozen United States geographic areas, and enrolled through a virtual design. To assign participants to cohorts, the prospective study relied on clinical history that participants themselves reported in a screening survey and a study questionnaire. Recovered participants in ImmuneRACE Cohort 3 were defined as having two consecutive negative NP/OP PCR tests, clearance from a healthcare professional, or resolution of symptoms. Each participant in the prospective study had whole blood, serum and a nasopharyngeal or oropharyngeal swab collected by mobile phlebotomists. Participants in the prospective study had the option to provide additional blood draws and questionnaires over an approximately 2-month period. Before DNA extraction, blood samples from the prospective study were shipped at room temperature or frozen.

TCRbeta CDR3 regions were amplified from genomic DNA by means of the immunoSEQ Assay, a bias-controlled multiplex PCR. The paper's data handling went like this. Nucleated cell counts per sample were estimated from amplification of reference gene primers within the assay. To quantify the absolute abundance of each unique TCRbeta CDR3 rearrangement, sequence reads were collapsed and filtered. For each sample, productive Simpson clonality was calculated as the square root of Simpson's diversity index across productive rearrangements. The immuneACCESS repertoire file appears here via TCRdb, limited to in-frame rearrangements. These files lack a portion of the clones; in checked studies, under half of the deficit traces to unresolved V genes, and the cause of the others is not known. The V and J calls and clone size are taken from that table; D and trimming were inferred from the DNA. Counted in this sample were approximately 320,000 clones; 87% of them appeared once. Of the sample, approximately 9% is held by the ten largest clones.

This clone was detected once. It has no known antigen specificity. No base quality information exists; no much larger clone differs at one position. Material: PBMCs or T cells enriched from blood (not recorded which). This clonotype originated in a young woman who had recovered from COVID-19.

The CDR3 amino acid sequence is: CASSPRIGVLETQYF. The nucleotides read TGTGCCAGCAGCCCAAGAATCGGGGTCCTGGAGACCCAGTACTTC. The sequence links TRBV11-1 to TRBJ2-5; a tentative D match to TRBD2 spans 5 bases. From the cysteine up to the phenylalanine, the CDR3 has a length of 15 residues. Solely the CDR3 DNA is kept, with 45 bases framed from the first base. The germline V gene (reference sequence) gives CDR1 as SGHAT and CDR2 as FQDESV. V is pared back by 5 bases and J by 5 bases, with 18 bases lying between the germline termini.